This T cell receptor beta chain was retrieved from a study of response to subunit inactivated influenza vaccine listed by TCRdb under 2018. Notes on the research overall: Deep quantitative T cell receptor repertoire profiling was used in the study to track responses to a trivalent subunit inactivated influenza vaccine. Findings and caveats that apply to the study as a whole: The authors suggested that each seasonal influenza vaccination may recruit only a limited number of new T cells.

Reading from cysteine to phenylalanine, the CDR3 counts 12 amino acids. The sequence is cut down to CDR3 DNA, 36 bases in frame from base 1. The germline V gene yields SQVTM for CDR1 and ANQGSEA for CDR2. Trimming at the junction amounts to 1 base on V and 8 bases on J, and the germline ends lie 11 bases apart. To prepare the library, RT-PCR was applied. Instrument used: Illumina HiSeq 2500. TCRdb applied fastp at Q25 and MiXCR to the public reads, then kept only in-frame beta chains. Rows are combined by CDR3 protein, so each entry shows the most common genes and DNA. The sample table lists about 650,000 distinct CDR3 sequences, 14% of them with a count of one. 7.6% of the sample belongs to the ten largest clones. This clonotype was recorded a few times. It has no known antigen specificity. No base quality information exists; no much larger clone differs at one position.

The input for sequencing was PBMCs from blood, taken 14 to 15 days before vaccination. This clonotype originated in a man aged 45 to 65 who received an inactivated influenza vaccine. Donor details come from another sample of the same person, matched by shared clones. The V and J genes are TRBV29-1 and TRBJ1-2; TRBD1 is perhaps the D gene, given 5 matching bases. The DNA reads TGCAGCGTTGAAGGGGCAGGGAGAGGCTACACCTTC. The resulting protein is CSVEGAGRGYTF.